This passage covers 16 T cell receptor beta chains from one sample sequenced in a study of T cell responses to AZD1222 COVID-19 vaccine. TCRdb keeps only in-frame clones here, not all; method: immunoSEQ multiplex PCR. The repertoire has about 150,000 clones, 90% to 95% of them found once; the top ten carry 1.4%. Sequenced here: peripheral blood, sampled on day 0 of AZD1222 vaccination. The receptors were gathered from an adult in good health.

This CDR3 is CSVEGLGRPDYGYTF. The CDR3 coding sequence is TGCAGCGTTGAAGGATTGGGACGGCCCGACTATGGCTACACCTTC. The chain couples TRBV29-1 to TRBJ1-2, with D perhaps TRBD1 (5 bases). Trimming pared 1 base from V and 3 bases from J, leaving 15 bases between. Germline CDR1 SQVTM, CDR2 ANQGSEA. There are 15 residues in the CDR3.

V gene TRBV6-5 combines with J gene TRBJ1-6; a weak D match, TRBD1 (5 bases). CDR1 and CDR2 from the germline V gene are MNHEY and SVGAGI. V was trimmed by 8 bases and J by 5 bases, leaving 16 bases between them. This CDR3 has 15 amino acids. CDR3 sequence (DNA): TGTGCCAGCCGGCCGGGGGAGGGCGATAATTCACCCCTCCACTTT. This translates into CASRPGEGDNSPLHF.

In DNA, the CDR3 is TGTGCCAGCAGTGAAGTCAGGACAGGGGGCAAGAAGACCCAGTACTTC. It is translated as CASSEVRTGGKKTQYF. This sequence joins TRBV6-1 and TRBJ2-5, with TRBD1 matching 11 bases. The CDR3 consists of 16 residues. J was trimmed by 6 bases and V by 1 base; bases with no gene match: 7. Germline values: CDR1 MNHNS, CDR2 SASEGT.

This chain links TRBV6-5 with TRBJ1-5, with 8 bases that match TRBD1. The CDR3 covers 15 residues. Germline-derived CDR1 and CDR2 are MNHEY and SVGAGI. The junction had 5 bases not matched to a gene; V was cut back by 5 bases and J by 2 bases. CDR3 protein: CASSPGGFGNQPQHF. The CDR3 DNA reads as TGTGCCAGCAGTCCAGGGGGCTTTGGCAATCAGCCCCAGCATTTT.

CDR3 nucleotide sequence: TGTGCCAGTAGTATGGGAGGACGATCCTACGAGCAGTACTTC. This sequence encodes CASSMGGRSYEQYF. V and J are TRBV19 and TRBJ2-7, with D perhaps matching TRBD2 (6 bases). CDR1 and CDR2 (germline): LNHDA, SQIVND (reference sequence). CDR3 length: 14 residues. V lost 3 bases, J lost 1 base, and 10 bases lay in between. Using reference TRBV19 and TRBJ2-7 for the parts outside the CDR3, the full variable domain is DGGITQSPKYLFRKEGQNVTLSCEQNLNHDAMYWYRQDPGQGLRLIYYSQIVNDFQKGDIAEGYSVSREKKESFPLTVTSAQKNPTAFYLCASSMGGRSYEQYFGPGTRLTVT.

The gene calls are TRBV2 and TRBJ1-4; 7 bases map to TRBD1. CDR1 SNHLY and CDR2 FYNNEI come from the germline V gene. The CDR3 totals 14 residues. V shed 5 bases and J 8 bases; nucleotides not matched to a gene: 8. As DNA, the CDR3 is TGTGCCAGCAGTAATACAGGGGATGGGGAAAAACTGTTTTTT. Amino acid sequence: CASSNTGDGEKLFF. The variable domain in full, completed from reference TRBV2 and TRBJ1-4, reads EPEVTQTPSHQVTQMGQEVILRCVPISNHLYFYWYRQILGQKVEFLVSFYNNEISEKSEIFDDQFSVERPDGSNFTLKIRSTKLEDSAMYFCASSNTGDGEKLFFGSGTQLSVL.

J is TRBJ2-4 and V is TRBV25-1, with unresolved D. The CDR3 has 16 residues. Trimming pared 3 bases from V and 0 bases from J, leaving 12 bases between. Germline assignment: CDR1 MGHDK and CDR2 SYGVNS. Here the CDR3 DNA reads TGTGCCAGCAGTGATCCTAGTTCCGGAGCCAAAAACATTCAGTACTTC. Translated, it gives CASSDPSSGAKNIQYF.

The chain uses TRBV6-2 or TRBV6-3 and TRBJ2-1; D is possibly TRBD2 (5 bases). The CDR3 covers 14 residues. Trimming shortened V by 5 bases and J by 8 bases, and 16 bases separated the two germline ends. Germline V gene data show CDR1 as MNHEY and CDR2 as SVGEGT. The CDR3 DNA reads TGTGCCAGCAGTAGAACCGGGAAAGTGGATGAGCAGTTCTTC. Translating it yields CASSRTGKVDEQFF.

Here the CDR3 DNA reads TGCGCCAGCAGCGAAAGCGCCCTAAGTCTCGGGGGCTATGGCTACACCTTC. This encodes CASSESALSLGGYGYTF. The chain is built from TRBV4-3 and TRBJ1-2, with D possibly TRBD1 on 5 matching bases. Germline CDR1 LGHNA, CDR2 YSLEER. V was clipped by 5 bases and J by 4 bases, with 23 bases between them. The CDR3 spans 17 residues.

This sequence joins TRBV6-5 and TRBJ2-7, with a weak D call TRBD1 (6 bases). CDR1 and CDR2 from the germline V gene are MNHEY and SVGAGI. Trimming took off 11 bases at V and 7 bases at J, with 21 bases between the two ends. This CDR3 comprises 13 residues. The CDR3 DNA reads TGTGCCTACCGGGTTCCAGGGGTCGGTGAGCAGTACTTC. Protein: CAYRVPGVGEQYF.

The rearrangement links TRBV7-9 to TRBJ1-2; 9 bases map to TRBD1. Germline V gene lookup returns CDR1 SEHNR and CDR2 FQNEAQ (reference sequence). V was pared by 5 bases and J by 8 bases, with 9 bases of the junction left unmatched. This CDR3 comprises 14 residues. CDR3 sequence (DNA): TGTGCCAGCAGCGAAACAGGGGGCAGGGCGGGCTACACCTTC. Protein product: CASSETGGRAGYTF.

This chain's CDR3 is CAQAGAANEKLFF. DNA of the CDR3: TGTGCCCAAGCCGGTGCGGCTAATGAAAAACTGTTTTTT. The chain couples TRBV30 to TRBJ1-4; D is undetermined. This CDR3 contains 13 residues. Germline CDR1 GTSNPN, CDR2 SVGIG (reference sequence). Trimming removed 8 bases at V and 3 bases at J, with 13 bases between.

V and J are TRBV11-1 and TRBJ1-1; no reliable D call. Germline CDR1 and CDR2: SGHAT and FQDESV (reference sequence). This CDR3 comprises 14 residues. V was trimmed by 4 bases and J by 0 bases, leaving 9 bases between them. CDR3 DNA sequence: TGTGCCAGCAGCTCTGGCGCCCTGAACACTGAAGCTTTCTTT. It translates to CASSSGALNTEAFF.

The chain is built from TRBV7-2 and TRBJ2-3; D is possibly TRBD2 (6 bases). The V gene's germline CDR1 is SGHTA and CDR2 FQGNSA. The germline V and J ends were trimmed by 6 bases and 0 bases, with 13 bases remaining between them. The CDR3 has 15 residues. The CDR3 reads CASRLIGGSTDTQYF. The CDR3 DNA reads TGTGCCAGCAGGCTTATAGGAGGGAGCACAGATACGCAGTATTTT.

This clone was counted a single time. This chain uses TRBV4-2 with TRBJ1-1; D ambiguous. The CDR3 sequence is 18 residues long. In germline, CDR1 is LGHNA, CDR2 YNFKEQ. V shed 0 bases and J shed 4 bases, with 21 bases lying between them. CDR3 DNA sequence: TGTGCCAGCAGCCAAGATGGTTTGGCGGAGGGCGTGGGCACTGAAGCTTTCTTT. It encodes CASSQDGLAEGVGTEAFF.

This rearrangement joins TRBV24-1 to TRBJ1-5; D is unresolved. The CDR3 is 14 amino acids. Germline assignment: CDR1 KGHDR and CDR2 SFDVKD. Deletions cut 7 bases from V and 2 bases from J, with 11 bases between. The CDR3 coding sequence is TGTGCCACCAGGAGGGCGTGGGGCAATCAGCCCCAGCATTTT. It is translated as CATRRAWGNQPQHF.